Following are 30 T cell receptor beta chains from one sample sequenced in a study of glioma-infiltrating T cells. Using RNA template, CDR3s of TCR alpha and beta were amplified with iRepertoire arm-PCR. TCRdb independently ran MiXCR on the multiplex PCR reads; one entry per CDR3 protein. This table holds about 410,000 distinct CDR3 sequences, about 40% found once. Specimen: glioma tissue, nonneoplastic brain tissue, or PBMCs (not recorded which). The origin of the receptors is a human donor with low-grade glioma or glioblastoma, undergoing nonglioma brain surgery, or in good health (not recorded which).

This clonotype was counted a few times. The chain has TRBV4-2 and TRBJ2-1, with 7 bases that match TRBD2. Germline trimming cut 5 bases from V and 9 bases from J; bases unmatched to any gene: 10. The CDR3 has 14 residues. Germline V gene data show CDR1 as LGHNA and CDR2 as YNFKEQ. CDR3 nucleotides: TGTGCCAGCAGCAATCTAGCGGCGGACGGTGAGCAGTTCTTC. Protein product: CASSNLAADGEQFF.

This clonotype was observed a handful of times. This chain connects TRBV4-1 to TRBJ2-7; 7 nucleotides agree with TRBD2. Per germline, CDR1 MGHRA and CDR2 YSYEKL. The CDR3 consists of 17 residues. The trim removed 0 bases at V and 0 bases at J, leaving 8 bases unmatched. The CDR3 DNA sequence: TGCGCCAGCAGCCAAGATGATCTAGCGGTGTTCTCCTACGAGCAGTACTTC. It specifies CASSQDDLAVFSYEQYF.

This clonotype was seen a handful of times. The chain is built from TRBV20-1 and TRBJ1-1; TRBD1 matches at 9 bases. V was clipped by 1 base and J by 0 bases; unmatched bases: 9. This CDR3 contains 17 residues. The V gene's germline CDR1 is DFQATT and CDR2 SNEGSKA (reference sequence). The CDR3 protein is CSARAHRGRGVNTEAFF. The CDR3 coding sequence is TGCAGTGCTAGAGCCCACAGGGGGCGTGGGGTGAACACTGAAGCTTTCTTT.

This clonotype was observed at least ten times. The chain links TRBV27 to TRBJ1-1, with D possibly being TRBD1 (5 bases). The CDR3 has 13 residues. Germline loops: CDR1 MNHEY, CDR2 SMNVEV (reference sequence). V lost 2 bases, J lost 3 bases, and 7 bases lay in between. The CDR3 bases are TGTGCCAGCAGTTTAGACAGTGACACTGAAGCTTTCTTT. Its translation: CASSLDSDTEAFF.

This clonotype was recorded once. The rearrangement joins TRBV4-2 to TRBJ2-5; a weak D match, TRBD2 (6 bases). V was clipped by 4 bases and J by 5 bases, with 23 bases between them. CDR1 is LGHNA, CDR2 YNFKEQ, per germline. The length of the CDR3 is 17 residues. The CDR3 loop is CASSRQGARGEVETQYF. The CDR3 nucleotides read TGTGCCAGCAGCCGCCAAGGTGCCCGCGGGGAGGTCGAGACCCAGTACTTC.

Here the CDR3 DNA reads TGTGCCAGCAGTAACTGGGACTCCCATGCCTACAATGAGCAGTTCTTC. Its protein is CASSNWDSHAYNEQFF. The V gene is TRBV6-1, the J gene TRBJ2-1, with D possibly TRBD2 on 6 matching bases. CDR3 length: 16 residues. The germline CDR1 and CDR2 sequences are MNHNS and SASEGT. V dropped 5 bases and J dropped 2 bases, with 16 bases sitting between them.

As concerns this clonotype: With a much larger clone just one base away, this may be a read error. This chain joins TRBV27 and TRBJ2-7, with D uncertain. Germline-derived CDR1 and CDR2 are MNHEY and SMNVEV (reference sequence). Between the trimmed V and J ends, which lost 0 bases and 7 bases, there was a span of 10 bases. The CDR3 spans 13 residues. The CDR3 reads CASSLSQYNEQYF. For the CDR3, the DNA is TGTGCCAGCAGTTTATCCCAGTACAATGAGCAGTACTTC.

The V and J genes are TRBV20-1 and TRBJ2-7, with 10 bases fitting TRBD2. The trim removed 0 bases at V and 6 bases at J, leaving 8 bases unmatched. CDR1 DFQATT and CDR2 SNEGSKA come from the germline V gene (reference sequence). The CDR3 runs 15 residues. CDR3 sequence (DNA): TGCAGTGCTAGAGACACACTAGCGGGACTCTCCGAGCAGTACTTC. This sequence encodes CSARDTLAGLSEQYF.

The chain has TRBV20-1 and TRBJ2-1; TRBD2 is a possible D gene (6 bases). Trimming removed 6 bases from V and 10 bases from J, with 25 bases in between. Germline V gene data show CDR1 as DFQATT and CDR2 as SNEGSKA (reference sequence). The CDR3 has 15 amino acids. CDR3 sequence (DNA): TGCAGTGCCCAACTCCCGGGACGGGGGACCTACGAGCAGTTCTTC. It specifies CSAQLPGRGTYEQFF.

For this clonotype: One junction end does not reproduce the germline sequence, and a read error may be involved. The J gene is TRBJ2-3, the V gene TRBV9; 8 positions match TRBD2. Germline V lookup: CDR1 SGDLS, CDR2 YYNGEE. This CDR3 is built from 17 residues. Here the CDR3 DNA reads TGTGCCAGCAGCCCCTTTGCGACTAGCGTTAGCACAGGTACGCAGTATTTT. Translated: CASSPFATSVSTGTQYF.

The DNA for the CDR3 is TGTGCCAGCAGTCCTCAGATCTACGGCGGGGAGCTGTTTTTT. Its translation: CASSPQIYGGELFF. This chain connects TRBV27 to TRBJ2-2, with D hard to call. The V end was cut by 5 bases, the J end by 7 bases, with 14 bases between. CDR3 length equals 14 residues. Germline V CDR1 and CDR2: MNHEY, SMNVEV (reference sequence).

The chain links TRBV7-2 to TRBJ2-5, with D possibly being TRBD2 (5 bases). Trimming cost V 2 bases and J 2 bases, with 12 bases left between them. There are 15 residues in the CDR3. Germline V gene lookup returns CDR1 SGHTA and CDR2 FQGNSA. The CDR3 DNA is TGTGCCAGCAGCTTAAAACGGGAACCTCAAGAGACCCAGTACTTC. Translating it yields CASSLKREPQETQYF.

This clonotype was detected many times. The V call is TRBV20-1, the J call TRBJ2-1; TRBD2 aligns across 8 bases. Germline values: CDR1 DFQATT, CDR2 SNEGSKA (reference sequence). Trimming removed 6 bases from V and 0 bases from J; junction bases left unmatched: 4. The CDR3 contains 14 residues. The CDR3 is CSANSGDSYNEQFF. In nucleotides, the CDR3 is TGCAGTGCGAATAGCGGGGACTCCTACAATGAGCAGTTCTTC.

V and J are TRBV25-1 and TRBJ2-5; 12 nucleotides agree with TRBD1. The germline V gene encodes CDR1 MGHDK and CDR2 SYGVNS. This CDR3 has 15 residues. V was pared by 2 bases and J by 6 bases, with 4 bases of the junction left unmatched. CDR3 amino acids: CASSEGGQGAKTQYF. DNA of the CDR3: TGTGCCAGCAGTGAAGGGGGACAGGGGGCGAAGACCCAGTACTTC.

This clonotype was seen more than once but under ten times. At one end the junction does not follow the germline gene, possibly because of a read error. The rearrangement uses TRBV28 and TRBJ2-5, with D unresolved. The germline V gene has CDR1 MDHEN and CDR2 SYDVKM. This CDR3 region has 13 residues. CDR3 DNA sequence: TGTGCCAGCAGTTTGGTGAACCAAGAGACCCGGTACTTC. Residues: CASSLVNQETRYF.

This clonotype has a handful of counts. The chain links TRBV28 to TRBJ1-5; the D is unclear. Trimming stripped 1 base from V and 5 bases from J, with 24 bases between. The germline V gene encodes CDR1 MDHEN and CDR2 SYDVKM. The CDR3 length is 19 residues. The chain's CDR3 is CASSLYEVGSVPIHQPQHF. CDR3 nucleotide sequence: TGTGCCAGCAGTTTATACGAGGTGGGGAGCGTTCCCATTCATCAGCCCCAGCATTTT. Full variable domain (remainder filled in from reference TRBV28 and TRBJ1-5): DVKVTQSSRYLVKRTGEKVFLECVQDMDHENMFWYRQDPGLGLRLIYFSYDVKMKEKGDIPEGYSVSREKKERFSLILESASTNQTSMYLCASSLYEVGSVPIHQPQHFGDGTRLSIL.

The chain links TRBV28 to TRBJ2-3; D is ambiguous. Trimming cost V 7 bases and J 2 bases, with 7 bases left between them. The germline gives CDR1 MDHEN, CDR2 SYDVKM. This CDR3 is 12 amino acids long. CDR3 DNA sequence: TGTGCCAGCACCCCGTCCACAGATACGCAGTATTTT. This translates into CASTPSTDTQYF.

This chain links TRBV20-1 with TRBJ2-6, with D unclear. This CDR3 is built from 17 residues. Germline CDR1 and CDR2: DFQATT and SNEGSKA (reference sequence). Between the trimmed V and J ends, which lost 3 bases and 0 bases, there was a span of 15 bases. In DNA, the CDR3 is TGCAGTGCTAGCGCGTGGGAACATGGCTCTGGGGCCAACGTCCTGACTTTC. It yields the protein CSASAWEHGSGANVLTF.

The CDR3 sequence is CATSTRLAGPYNEQFF. The CDR3 DNA reads TGTGCCACCAGCACCAGACTAGCGGGACCTTACAATGAGCAGTTCTTC. This rearrangement joins TRBV15 to TRBJ2-1; 11 bases line up with TRBD2. Per germline, CDR1 LNHNV and CDR2 YYDKDF (reference sequence). The CDR3 length is 16 residues. V was pared by 4 bases and J by 4 bases, with 6 bases of the junction left unmatched.

This clonotype was found many times. This chain connects TRBV6-1 to TRBJ1-6; TRBD1 matches at 7 bases. Losses at the gene ends were 5 bases for V and 6 bases for J; bases not matched to a gene: 10. Germline V gene data show CDR1 as MNHNS and CDR2 as SASEGT. The CDR3 is 16 residues long. CDR3 coding DNA: TGTGCCAGCAGTCGACAGGGTATTATAAGTAATTCACCCCTCCACTTT. Its protein product is CASSRQGIISNSPLHF.

This clonotype was seen ten or more times. V is TRBV20-1 and J is TRBJ1-1, with a possible D match to TRBD1 (6 bases). From germline, CDR1 is DFQATT and CDR2 SNEGSKA (reference sequence). The V end was cut by 4 bases, the J end by 3 bases, with 12 bases between. CDR3 length equals 13 residues. The CDR3 coding sequence is TGCAGTGCTAAGGGACATAGGGACACTGAAGCTTTCTTT. Translation: CSAKGHRDTEAFF.

This clonotype has at least ten counts. The V call is TRBV28, the J call TRBJ2-1, with D unclear. Germline values: CDR1 MDHEN, CDR2 SYDVKM. V lost 3 bases and J lost 8, with 14 bases in between. The CDR3 consists of 14 residues. CDR3 DNA sequence: TGTGCCAGCAGTTTTACAGATGCCAATGATGAGCAGTTCTTC. As protein: CASSFTDANDEQFF.

This clonotype was observed a few times. The gene calls are TRBV20-1 and TRBJ1-5, with TRBD1 matching over 8 bases. Trimming removed 3 bases from V and 5 bases from J; junction bases left unmatched: 6. The germline gives CDR1 DFQATT, CDR2 SNEGSKA (reference sequence). The CDR3 is 14 residues long. Here the CDR3 DNA reads TGCAGTGCTAGCCGAGGACAGGGTTATCAGCCCCAGCATTTT. As protein: CSASRGQGYQPQHF.

By sample share, this clonotype is medium-sized. This chain connects TRBV28 to TRBJ1-6, with a weak D call TRBD1 (6 bases). V lost 2 bases to trimming and J lost 9 bases, with 11 bases between them. The germline V gene has CDR1 MDHEN and CDR2 SYDVKM. The CDR3 totals 14 residues. This CDR3 is CASSLADSPSPLHF. DNA of the CDR3: TGTGCCAGCAGTTTAGCGGACAGCCCTTCACCCCTCCACTTT. The full variable domain, completed using reference TRBV28 and TRBJ1-6, is DVKVTQSSRYLVKRTGEKVFLECVQDMDHENMFWYRQDPGLGLRLIYFSYDVKMKEKGDIPEGYSVSREKKERFSLILESASTNQTSMYLCASSLADSPSPLHFGNGTRLTVT.

Worth noting for this clonotype: One end of the junction does not line up with germline, which may come from a read error. This rearrangement joins TRBV7-6 to TRBJ1-1; D uncertain. The germline V gene encodes CDR1 SGHVS and CDR2 FNYEAQ. The CDR3 sequence is 13 residues long. In DNA form, the CDR3 reads TGTGCTAGCAGCTGGTGGTATGGGGCTGAAGCTTTCTTT. This encodes CASSWWYGAEAFF.

A few counts support this clonotype. This CDR3 is CASSETGLAFADTQYF. CDR3 nucleotides: TGTGCCAGCAGTGAAACGGGACTAGCGTTCGCAGATACGCAGTATTTT. The chain links TRBV2 to TRBJ2-3, with TRBD2 matching over 10 bases. The CDR3 loop spans 16 amino acids. In germline, CDR1 is SNHLY, CDR2 FYNNEI. V shed 2 bases, J shed 4 bases, and the junction held 6 bases outside the gene matches.

This clonotype was recorded many times. The rearrangement uses TRBV27 and TRBJ2-1; TRBD1 matches 7 bases. Germline V gives CDR1 MNHEY, CDR2 SMNVEV (reference sequence). The CDR3 is 14 residues long. With 8 bases clipped from V and 2 bases from J, the junction kept 6 bases outside the gene matches. This chain's CDR3 is CASGLGGAYNEQFF. For the CDR3, the DNA is TGTGCCAGCGGCTTAGGGGGCGCCTACAATGAGCAGTTCTTC.

The rearrangement uses TRBV5-1 and TRBJ2-3; 7 bases line up with TRBD1. CDR3 size: 14 residues. Germline V CDR1 and CDR2: SGHRS, YFSETQ. The V gene end was trimmed by 5 bases and the J gene end by 4 bases; junction bases not matched to a gene: 7. The chain's CDR3 is CASSRRQGADTQYF. The CDR3 bases are TGCGCCAGCAGTCGCCGACAGGGTGCAGATACGCAGTATTTT.

This clonotype has a count of ten or more. This chain connects TRBV28 to TRBJ1-1, with a tentative D call TRBD1 (5 bases). The V and J ends lost 5 bases and 5 bases respectively, with 21 bases between them. Germline V CDR1 and CDR2: MDHEN, SYDVKM. This CDR3 spans 16 amino acids. Here the CDR3 reads CASSLSQGLVRTEAFF. CDR3 nucleotides: TGTGCCAGCAGTCTAAGCCAGGGTCTCGTACGGACTGAAGCTTTCTTT.

For the CDR3, the DNA is TGTGCCAGCAGTTTATACCAAGGAGGCATTGGCAATCAGCCCCAGCATTTT. Translating gives CASSLYQGGIGNQPQHF. V gene TRBV28 combines with J gene TRBJ1-5; D gene ambiguous. Per the germline V gene, CDR1 is MDHEN and CDR2 is SYDVKM. V was shortened by 1 base and J by 2 bases, with 15 bases between the two germline ends. The CDR3 has 17 residues.